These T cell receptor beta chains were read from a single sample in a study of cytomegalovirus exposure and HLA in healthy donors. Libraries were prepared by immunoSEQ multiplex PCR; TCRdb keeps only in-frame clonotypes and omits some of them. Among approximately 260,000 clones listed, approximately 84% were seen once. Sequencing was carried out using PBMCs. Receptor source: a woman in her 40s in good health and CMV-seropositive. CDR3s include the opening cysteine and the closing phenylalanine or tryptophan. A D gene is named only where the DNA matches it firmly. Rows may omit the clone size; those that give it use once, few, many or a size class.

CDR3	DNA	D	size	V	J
CASSSGTGKSPLHF	TGTGCCAGCAGCTCCGGGACAGGGAAGTCACCCCTCCACTTT	TRBD1	.	TRBV28	TRBJ1-6
CASSYRGLAPSDTQYF	TGTGCCAGCAGCTATAGGGGACTAGCCCCTTCCGATACGCAGTATTTT	TRBD2	.	TRBV27	TRBJ2-3
CSSTPEGTSGSNEQFF	TGTTCCAGCACCCCTGAGGGGACTAGCGGGAGTAATGAGCAGTTCTTC	TRBD2	.	TRBV7-9	TRBJ2-1
CASSPIRGCSGNTIYF	TGCGCCAGCAGTCCGATCCGAGGGTGCTCTGGAAACACCATATATTTT	.	few	TRBV23-1	TRBJ1-3
CASRRSGVNTGELFF	TGTGCCAGCAGACGTAGCGGAGTGAACACCGGGGAGCTGTTTTTT	.	.	TRBV7-2	TRBJ2-2
CAWGQGKGYEQYF	TGTGCCTGGGGTCAGGGGAAGGGTTACGAGCAGTACTTC	.	.	TRBV30	TRBJ2-7
CASSLSSGNTGELFF	TGCGCCAGCAGCTTGAGTAGCGGGAACACCGGGGAGCTGTTTTTT	.	.	TRBV5-1	TRBJ2-2
CASSRTGGSTDTQYF	TGTGCCAGCAGTCGGACAGGGGGTAGCACAGATACGCAGTATTTT	TRBD1	.	TRBV28	TRBJ2-3
CSVGQTYEQYF	TGCAGCGTTGGACAGACCTACGAGCAGTACTTC	.	.	TRBV29-1	TRBJ2-7
CSARGGTGWETQYF	TGCAGCGCCCGAGGGGGGACAGGATGGGAGACCCAGTACTTC	TRBD1	.	TRBV29-1	TRBJ2-5
CASSQGGGGHSPLHF	TGTGCCAGCAGCCAAGGCGGGGGTGGTCATTCACCCCTCCACTTT	.	.	TRBV13	TRBJ1-6
CASSSPGLALTQYF	TGTGCCAGCAGTTCCCCGGGACTAGCATTGACCCAGTACTTC	TRBD2	.	TRBV6-5	TRBJ2-5
CASSGYGTAKVNTGELFF	TGTGCCAGCAGTGGATACGGGACAGCCAAAGTTAACACCGGGGAGCTGTTTTTT	TRBD1	.	TRBV6-1	TRBJ2-2
CASSQTGTSREQFF	TGTGCCAGCAGTCAGACCGGGACTAGTCGTGAGCAGTTCTTC	TRBD2	.	TRBV7-9	TRBJ2-1
CAWIKGLVRNEQFF	TGTGCCTGGATCAAGGGGCTAGTCCGCAATGAGCAGTTCTTC	.	.	TRBV30	TRBJ2-1
CASRARGRNYGYTF	TGTGCCAGCAGGGCCAGGGGACGTAACTATGGCTACACCTTC	.	.	TRBV6-1	TRBJ1-2